This T cell receptor (beta chain) comes out of a study of response to subunit inactivated influenza vaccine. TCRdb independently ran MiXCR on the RT-PCR reads; one entry per CDR3 protein. The repertoire has hundreds of thousands of distinct CDR3 sequences, approximately 14% of them found once; the top ten carry 7.5% to 9%. General observations from the study: The study's authors posited that every seasonal influenza vaccination enlists few new T cells.

This clonotype appeared a few times. Its antigen is not known. Germline loops: CDR1 ENHRY, CDR2 SYGVKD. Unmatched junction bases numbered 0, after V lost 5 bases and J lost 6 bases. CDR3 length: 12 residues. The specimen was PBMCs from blood, collected around two weeks before vaccination. This TCR was recovered from a man aged 50-60 years who received an inactivated influenza vaccine. This chain uses TRBV10-3 with TRBJ2-2; 7 bases are a match to TRBD1. DNA for the CDR3: TGTGCCATCAGTCAGGGGGCCGGGGAGCTGTTTTTT. Protein: CAISQGAGELFF.